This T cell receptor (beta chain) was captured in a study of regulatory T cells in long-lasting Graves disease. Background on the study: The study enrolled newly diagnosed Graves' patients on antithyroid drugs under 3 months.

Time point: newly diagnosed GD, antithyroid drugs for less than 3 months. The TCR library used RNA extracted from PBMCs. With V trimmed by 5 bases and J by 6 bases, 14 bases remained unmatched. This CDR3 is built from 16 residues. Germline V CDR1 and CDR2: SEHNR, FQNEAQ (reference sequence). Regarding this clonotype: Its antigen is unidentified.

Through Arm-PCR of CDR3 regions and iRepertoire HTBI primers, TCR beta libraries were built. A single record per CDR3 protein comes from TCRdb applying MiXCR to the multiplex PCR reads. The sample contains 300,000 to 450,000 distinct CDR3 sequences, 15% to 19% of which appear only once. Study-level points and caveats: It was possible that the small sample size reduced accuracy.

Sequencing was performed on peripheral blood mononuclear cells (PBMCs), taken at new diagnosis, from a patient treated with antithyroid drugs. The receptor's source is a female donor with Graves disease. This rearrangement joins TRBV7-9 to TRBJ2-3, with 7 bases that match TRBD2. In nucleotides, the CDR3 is TGTGCCAGCAGCCCCCAAGAGCTGCGGGAGTGGGATACGCAGTATTTT. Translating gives CASSPQELREWDTQYF.